A selection of T cell receptor beta chains follows, all from one sample in a study of blood T cells in healthy people across ages. From the 5' RACE reads, TCRdb called clonotypes with MiXCR, one entry per CDR3 protein. The sample consists of just over 1 million distinct CDR3 sequences, 40% to 50% of them appearing once. The sample comprised blood. The receptor source for this set is a woman aged 60-75 years in good health. Both conserved end residues are part of each CDR3. The D gene is left open where the match is weak. Some rows have no size entry. The others give once, few or many, or a class for an expanded clone.

j_call clone_size v_call d_call cdr3_nt cdr3_aa
TRBJ2-3 few TRBV9 TRBD2 TGTGCCAGCAGCAATCCCCTAGCGGGAGGGCCCGCAGATACGCAGTATTTT CASSNPLAGGPADTQYF
TRBJ1-2 - TRBV7-9 - TGTGCCAGCAGCTTAGCGCAGGGGTTCTATGGCTACACCTTC CASSLAQGFYGYTF
TRBJ2-7 - TRBV27 - TGTGCCAGCAGTTTATCCGGTGGGAGAGGATTGGACGAGCAGTACTTC CASSLSGGRGLDEQYF
TRBJ2-7 few TRBV5-1 - TGCGCCAGCAGCTTGGGGGATAGCGAGCAGTACTTC CASSLGDSEQYF
TRBJ2-7 few TRBV7-2 - TGTGCCAGCAGCTTGGCCTCTGATGAGCAGTACTTC CASSLASDEQYF
TRBJ2-5 - TRBV14 - TGTGCCAGCAGCCAAGAAGTCGGCCAAGAGACCCAGTACTTC CASSQEVGQETQYF
TRBJ2-3 few TRBV10-3 - TGTGCCATCAGTGAGACAGGCCCCACAGATACGCAGTATTTT CAISETGPTDTQYF
TRBJ1-2 few TRBV5-1 TRBD1 TGCGCCAGCACTTCAGGGGGAGGCTACACCTTC CASTSGGGYTF
TRBJ1-4 - TRBV29-1 - TGCAGCCCCAGGAGCAGATCTAATGAAAAACTGTTTTTT CSPRSRSNEKLFF
TRBJ2-7 - TRBV20-1 TRBD2 TGCAGTGCCTCACGGGGACAGCGGGAGGTCCCCTACGAGCAGTACTTC CSASRGQREVPYEQYF
TRBJ1-1 - TRBV2 - TGTGCCAGCAGTGTGGACACTGAAGCTTTCTTT CASSVDTEAFF
TRBJ2-4 few TRBV6-1 TRBD1 TGTGCCAGCAGTCCCCGCGGGACAGGGGGCCTTACAGCCAAAAACATTCAGTACTTC CASSPRGTGGLTAKNIQYF
TRBJ2-7 - TRBV20-1 - TGCAGTGCAACGGGACACAGCTCCTCCTACGAGCAGTACTTC CSATGHSSSYEQYF
TRBJ1-5 - TRBV20-1 - TGCAGTGCTAGAGACAGGGTCGGTAGTCAGCCCCAGCATTTT CSARDRVGSQPQHF
TRBJ1-2 few TRBV4-1 - TGCGCCAGCAGCCAAGAAAGGACAGCCTATGGCTACACCTTC CASSQERTAYGYTF
TRBJ2-1 once TRBV5-1 - TGCGCCAGCAGCTTGGTCTCGGGCCGTAGTGGGGGGAATGAGCAGTTCTTC CASSLVSGRSGGNEQFF
TRBJ2-7 many TRBV6-2/TRBV6-3 - TGTGCCAGCAGTTCCGGAGGGAAAAGCTCCTACGAGCAGTACTTC CASSSGGKSSYEQYF
TRBJ2-6 - TRBV5-4 - TGTGCCAGCAGCCCCAGAGGGGACGGGGCCAACGTCCTGACTTTC CASSPRGDGANVLTF